This T cell receptor (beta chain) came from a study of shared clonotypes between healthy human individuals. Study in general: Contributing individuals were two females and a few males aged 18 to 49.

Study conclusions and caveats: In having few donors, the study represented limited genetic and exposure-history diversity.

The CDR3 loop spans 15 amino acids. Germline loops: CDR1 SGHAT, CDR2 FQNNGV. The V gene lost 1 base and the J gene lost 0 bases, with 9 bases spanning the gap. Researchers sequenced unsorted PBMC DNA using ten immunoSEQ deep assay plates. Assay: immunoSEQ multiplex PCR; the TCRdb copy retains only in-frame clones and omits some. Of about 510,000 clones listed, over 60% are singletons. With regard to this clone: Its antigen remains unknown.

The chain uses TRBV11-2 and TRBJ2-5; D perhaps matches TRBD1 (6 bases). The source of this sequence is a woman in her 40s in good health. Some clones in this sample may be carry-over from other donors' samples. Sequences were obtained from PBMCs. CDR3 loop: CASSLGRTDQETQYF. Written as DNA, the CDR3 is TGTGCCAGCAGCTTAGGCAGGACAGACCAAGAGACCCAGTACTTC.